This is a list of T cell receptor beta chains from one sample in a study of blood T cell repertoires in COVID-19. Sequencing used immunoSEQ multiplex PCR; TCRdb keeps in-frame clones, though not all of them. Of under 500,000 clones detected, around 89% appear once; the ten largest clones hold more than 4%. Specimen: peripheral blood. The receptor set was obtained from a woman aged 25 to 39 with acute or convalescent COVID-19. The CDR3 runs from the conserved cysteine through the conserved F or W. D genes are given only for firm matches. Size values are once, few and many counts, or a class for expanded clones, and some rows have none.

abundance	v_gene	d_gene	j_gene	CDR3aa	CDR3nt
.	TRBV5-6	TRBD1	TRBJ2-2	CASITRRQGFVRDTGELFF	TGTGCCAGCATCACGAGAAGACAGGGTTTCGTTCGAGACACCGGGGAGCTGTTTTTT
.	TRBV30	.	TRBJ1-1	CAWTEEPNTEAFF	TGTGCCTGGACCGAGGAACCGAACACTGAAGCTTTCTTT
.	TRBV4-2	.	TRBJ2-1	CASSQVRLGSLYNEQFF	TGTGCCAGCAGCCAAGTTCGACTAGGATCCCTTTACAATGAGCAGTTCTTC
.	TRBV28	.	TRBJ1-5	CASSQAAGDNQPQHF	TGTGCCAGCTCCCAAGCAGCGGGAGACAATCAGCCCCAGCATTTT
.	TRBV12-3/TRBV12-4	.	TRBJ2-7	CASSSGIPEQYF	TGTGCCAGCAGTTCAGGGATACCCGAGCAGTACTTC
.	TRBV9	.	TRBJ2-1	CASSSIGGLWNEQFF	TGTGCCAGCAGCTCTATCGGGGGGCTCTGGAATGAGCAGTTCTTC
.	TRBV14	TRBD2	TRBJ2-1	CASSPSGGASNEQFF	TGTGCCAGCAGCCCTAGCGGGGGGGCTTCAAATGAGCAGTTCTTC
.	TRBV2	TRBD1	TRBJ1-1	CASSPGQGVIEAFF	TGTGCCAGCAGCCCCGGACAGGGGGTTATTGAAGCTTTCTTT
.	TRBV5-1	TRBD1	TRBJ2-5	CASSWGPTGAIETQYF	TGCGCCAGCAGCTGGGGTCCGACAGGGGCTATAGAGACCCAGTACTTC
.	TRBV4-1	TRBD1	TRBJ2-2	CASRDRELGGTGELFF	TGCGCCAGCAGGGACAGGGAGTTGGGAGGCACCGGGGAGCTGTTTTTT
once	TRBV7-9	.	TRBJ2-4	CASSLETGGLAGLYF	TGTGCCAGCAGCTTAGAAACAGGGGGCTTAGCGGGGTTGTACTTC
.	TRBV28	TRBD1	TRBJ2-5	CASSWDSLQETQYF	TGTGCCAGCAGCTGGGACAGCCTCCAAGAGACCCAGTACTTC
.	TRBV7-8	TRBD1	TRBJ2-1	CASSKNDRGYEQFF	TGTGCCAGCAGCAAAAATGACAGGGGCTATGAGCAGTTCTTC
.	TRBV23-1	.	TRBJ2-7	CASSRRQAWNYEQYF	TGCGCCAGCAGCCGCCGACAGGCGTGGAACTACGAGCAGTACTTC
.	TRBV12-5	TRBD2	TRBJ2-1	CASGLVGAGGAYNEQFF	TGTGCTAGTGGTTTGGTAGGAGCGGGGGGTGCCTACAATGAGCAGTTCTTC
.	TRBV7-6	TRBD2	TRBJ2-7	CASSLSGGEGYEQYF	TGTGCCAGCAGCCTCTCTGGTGGGGAGGGCTACGAGCAGTACTTC